The entry below gives a single T cell receptor beta chain sequence along with its context. J gave up 10 bases and V 4 bases, and 11 bases lay outside the gene matches. Germline CDR1 reads SGHRS; CDR2 reads YFSETQ. This CDR3 contains 14 residues. The sample belongs to a study of identical twins. A universal primer site came from template switching; cDNA carried unique molecular identifiers. TCRdb processed the 5' RACE reads anew with MiXCR; each CDR3 protein has one entry. The sample has roughly 630,000 distinct CDR3 sequences, around 7.4% seen once; the top ten hold roughly 1.6%. This same sample was also taken into another study, of yellow fever vaccine responses in identical twins.

The chain couples TRBV5-1 to TRBJ2-3; 8 nucleotides match TRBD2. The sequence came from a woman between 18 and 30 years old in good health. Source material: PBMCs. The CDR3 sequence: CASSQSGGWGAQYF. Here the CDR3 DNA reads TGCGCCAGCAGCCAGAGCGGGGGTTGGGGTGCGCAGTATTTT.